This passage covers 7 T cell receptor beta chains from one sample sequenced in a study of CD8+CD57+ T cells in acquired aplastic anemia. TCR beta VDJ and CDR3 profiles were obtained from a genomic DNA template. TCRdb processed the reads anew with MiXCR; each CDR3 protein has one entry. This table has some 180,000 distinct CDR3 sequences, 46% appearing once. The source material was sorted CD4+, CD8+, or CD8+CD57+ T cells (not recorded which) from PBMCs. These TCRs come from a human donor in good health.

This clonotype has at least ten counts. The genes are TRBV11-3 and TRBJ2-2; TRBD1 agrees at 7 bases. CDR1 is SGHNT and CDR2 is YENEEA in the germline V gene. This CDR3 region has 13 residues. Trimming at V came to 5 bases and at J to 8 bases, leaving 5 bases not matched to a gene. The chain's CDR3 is CASSVKGAGELFF. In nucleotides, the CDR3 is TGTGCCAGCAGCGTCAAGGGGGCTGGGGAGCTGTTTTTT.

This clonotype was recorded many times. The CDR3 DNA reads TGTGCCACCAGTGAGGGACTAGCGGGAGCCCACGAGCAGTACTTC. Translating it yields CATSEGLAGAHEQYF. This sequence joins TRBV24-1 and TRBJ2-7, with 14 nucleotides matching TRBD2. The CDR3 spans 15 residues. Germline V CDR1 and CDR2: KGHDR, SFDVKD. With 4 bases clipped from V and 5 bases from J, the junction kept 3 bases outside the gene matches.

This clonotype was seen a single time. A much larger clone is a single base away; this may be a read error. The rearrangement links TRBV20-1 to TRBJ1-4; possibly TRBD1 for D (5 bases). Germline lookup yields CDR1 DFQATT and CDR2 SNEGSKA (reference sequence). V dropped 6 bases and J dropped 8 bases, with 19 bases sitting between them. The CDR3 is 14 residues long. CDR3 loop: CSASMGVRKEKLFF. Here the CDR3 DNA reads TGCAGTGCCAGCATGGGGGTAAGAAAAGAAAAACTGTTTTTT.

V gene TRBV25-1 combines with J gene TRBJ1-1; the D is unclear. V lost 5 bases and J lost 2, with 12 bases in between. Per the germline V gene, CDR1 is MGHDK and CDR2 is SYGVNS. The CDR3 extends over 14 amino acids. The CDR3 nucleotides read TGTGCCAGCAGTTATACCAGGTATAACACTGAAGCTTTCTTT. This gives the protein CASSYTRYNTEAFF.

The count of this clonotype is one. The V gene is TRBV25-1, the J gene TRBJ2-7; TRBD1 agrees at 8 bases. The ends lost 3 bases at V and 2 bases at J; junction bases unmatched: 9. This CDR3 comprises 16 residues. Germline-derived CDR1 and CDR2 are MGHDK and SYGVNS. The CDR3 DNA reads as TGTGCCAGCAGTGAGTCCCCCACAGGGGGGACCTACGAGCAGTACTTC. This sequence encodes CASSESPTGGTYEQYF.

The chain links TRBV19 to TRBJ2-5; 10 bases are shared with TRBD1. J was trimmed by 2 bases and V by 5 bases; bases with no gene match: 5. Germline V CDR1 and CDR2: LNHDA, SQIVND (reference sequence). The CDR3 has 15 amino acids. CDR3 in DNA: TGTGCCAGTAGTCGAAGGACAGGGGGGCAAGAGACCCAGTACTTC. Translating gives CASSRRTGGQETQYF.

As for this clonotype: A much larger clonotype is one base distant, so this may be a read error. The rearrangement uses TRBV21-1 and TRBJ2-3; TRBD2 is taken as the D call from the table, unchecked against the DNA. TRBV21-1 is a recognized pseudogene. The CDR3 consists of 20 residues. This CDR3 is CASSTTSGRNLRLITDTQYF. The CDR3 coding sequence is TGTGCCAGCAGCACAACTAGCGGGAGGAACCTAAGACTTATCACAGATACGCAGTATTTT.